This TCR beta chain appears in the sequencing data of a study of beta chain features in type 1 diabetes. Regarding the study as a whole: In cDNA sequencing, cells with high TCR expression could be over-represented. No resolution was reached here on whether HLA type influences TCRB rearrangement.

Germline assignment: CDR1 SGHTA and CDR2 FQGNSA. The CDR3 sequence is 12 residues long. The ends were cut back, 0 bases at V and 6 bases at J, with 2 bases in the middle. Cells sorted by CD45RO/CCR7/CD25/CD127/CD95/CD27 comprised CD4+ naive, central memory, regulatory and stem cell-like memory cells. The isolated RNA, all of it, was reverse transcribed, so expressed TCRB transcripts were what got sequenced. An average about 3.8 million reads came from naive, central memory and regulatory T cell samples. Repertoires were generated with immunoSEQ multiplex PCR, while TCRdb's copy carries only in-frame clones and drops some. This table holds about 410,000 clones, about 15% found once. As for this clone: Its antigen is as yet unknown. The same CDR3 is also encoded by other DNA sequences in this sample.

The source is a man younger than 40 in good health. The chain links TRBV7-2 to TRBJ2-2; D gene ambiguous. The specimen was naive CD4+ T cells from blood. Here the CDR3 DNA reads TGTGCCAGCAGCTTAGCTGCCGGGGAGCTGTTTTTT. Its translation is CASSLAAGELFF.